The rows below give T cell receptor beta chains drawn from one sample of a study of T cells in Graves' hyperthyroidism and ophthalmopathy. A single record per CDR3 protein comes from TCRdb applying MiXCR to the multiplex PCR reads. This table holds about 290,000 distinct CDR3 sequences, about an eighth found once. Sequencing used blood. The source of these receptors is a woman aged 25 to 39 with Graves' hyperthyroidism that later progressed to Graves' ophthalmopathy. Both conserved end residues are part of each CDR3.

CDR3 protein | V gene
CASSLSSEETQYF | TRBV12-3/TRBV12-4
CASRETGGLEAFF | TRBV28
CSASPERVGKIAKNIQYF | TRBV20-1
CASSIDGNYNEQFF | TRBV19
CASSYSGTFPYNEQFF | TRBV6-2/TRBV6-3
CASSYHGAYNEQFF | TRBV6-6
CAWSASGQLQETQYF | TRBV30
CASSLTRLAGDGEQFF | TRBV7-8
CASSPGHGNIQYF | TRBV11-3
CASSRDTAHSNQPQHF | TRBV6-1
CASSPNIEQFF | TRBV18
CASRTSGSGETQYF | TRBV6-2/TRBV6-3
CASSFGNTDTQYF | TRBV28
CASSLSLRDYSTDTQYF | TRBV27
CSARDTYEQFF | TRBV20-1
CASSQDTGAVNTEAFF | TRBV4-3
CASSQFERGPTGELFF | TRBV4-2
CASSQDSGGAGGELFF | TRBV4-2
CASSSSGSGSYEQYF | TRBV27
CASSLAAGEQYF | TRBV7-2